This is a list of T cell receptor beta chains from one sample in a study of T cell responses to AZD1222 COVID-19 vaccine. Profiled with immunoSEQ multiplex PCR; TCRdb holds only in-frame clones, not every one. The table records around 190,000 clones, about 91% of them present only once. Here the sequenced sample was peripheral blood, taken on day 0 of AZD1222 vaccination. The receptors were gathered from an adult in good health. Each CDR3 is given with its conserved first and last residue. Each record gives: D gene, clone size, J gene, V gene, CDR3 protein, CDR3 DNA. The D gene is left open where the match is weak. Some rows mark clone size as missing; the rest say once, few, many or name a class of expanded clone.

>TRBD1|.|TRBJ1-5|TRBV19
CASTHTGGNQPQHF
TGTGCCAGTACCCATACAGGGGGGAATCAGCCCCAGCATTTT
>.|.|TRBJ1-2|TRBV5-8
CASSPRGVDYGYTF
TGTGCCAGCAGCCCCCGCGGGGTGGATTATGGCTACACCTTC
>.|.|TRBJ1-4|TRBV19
CASRFRGGEKLFF
TGTGCCAGTAGGTTTCGGGGCGGCGAAAAACTGTTTTTT
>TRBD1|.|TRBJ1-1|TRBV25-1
CASSELDRVDTEAFF
TGTGCCAGCAGTGAATTGGACAGGGTGGACACTGAAGCTTTCTTT
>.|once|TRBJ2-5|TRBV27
CASRHSTQITGITVQETQYF
TGTGCCAGCAGGCATTCAACCCAAATCACAGGAATCACGGTCCAAGAGACCCAGTACTTC
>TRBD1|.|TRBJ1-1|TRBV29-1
CSVERGGPTEAFF
TGCAGCGTTGAAAGAGGGGGCCCCACTGAAGCTTTCTTT
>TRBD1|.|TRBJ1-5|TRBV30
CAWSVVTGGDNQPQHF
TGTGCCTGGAGTGTAGTAACAGGGGGTGACAATCAGCCCCAGCATTTT
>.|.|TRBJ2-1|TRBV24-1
CATSDLSVGDRPSSYNEQFF
TGTGCCACCAGTGATTTAAGCGTAGGGGACCGCCCGAGCTCCTACAATGAGCAGTTCTTC
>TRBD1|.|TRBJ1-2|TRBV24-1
CATSDTSGTGNGYTF
TGTGCCACCAGTGATACCTCCGGGACAGGGAATGGCTACACCTTC
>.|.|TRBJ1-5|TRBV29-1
CSVEEGWGFNQPQHF
TGCAGCGTTGAAGAGGGCTGGGGGTTCAATCAGCCCCAGCATTTT
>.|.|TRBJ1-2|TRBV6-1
CASSERGWYGYTF
TGTGCCAGCAGTGAAAGGGGTTGGTATGGCTACACCTTC
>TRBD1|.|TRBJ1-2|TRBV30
CAWSVQGSSYGYTF
TGTGCCTGGAGTGTACAGGGGTCCTCCTATGGCTACACCTTC
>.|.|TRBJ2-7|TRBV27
CASSLAKSSYEQYF
TGTGCCAGCAGTTTAGCAAAAAGCTCCTACGAGCAGTACTTC